This TCR beta chain was identified during a study of blood T cells in healthy people across ages (dated by TCRdb to between 2015 and 2017). The study in broad terms: In model experiments, template switching captured roughly one uniquely barcoded TCR beta cDNA molecule for every two T cells. To track age-related changes in TCR beta repertoire diversity, the study relied on deep sequencing normalized with unique cDNA molecular identifiers. The study analyzed two additional independent replicas of 1 million unique cDNA reads from the same blood draw for two donors, one aged 18 to 30 and one aged 80 or older. The donors were split into four age groups: young (average around 17 years), middle-aged (39), aged (more than 60) and long-lived (under 90). Study-level results and caveats: Compared with the aged group, more naive CD4+ T cells, fewer expanded clones and increased TCR diversity were shown by the long-lived group, suggesting age selection. Conclusive comparison of naive and antigen-experienced compartments was prevented by the profiling of bulk unsorted PBMCs. Observed TCR beta diversity per million T cells fell roughly linearly with age, and a significant reduction was already apparent by age around 44. Donor CMV infection status was unknown, potentially confounding age-related changes in expanded clonotypes. There was a strong correlation between observed TCR beta diversity and the percentage of naive T cells measured by flow cytometry. Estimates of total diversity from one million sequenced T cells were regarded as lower bounds and underestimates.

CDR1 and CDR2, looked up from the germline V gene (reference sequence), are DFQATT and SNEGSKA. V is shortened by 3 bases, J by 0 bases, and the region joining them spans 12 bases. The CDR3 starts with the cysteine, ends with the phenylalanine, and has 15 residues. Only CDR3 DNA remains: 45 bases, in frame from the first base. The 35 to 40 donors, aged about 6 to 95 years, were systemically healthy Caucasian individuals from Russia. Roughly 9.5 milliliters of peripheral blood were drawn from each donor into EDTA-treated Vacutainer tubes. PBMCs were isolated by Ficoll-Paque density-gradient centrifugation, with at least 6 million obtained per sample. Trizol reagent was used to extract total RNA from PBMCs, with at least 6 micrograms per sample. Naive CD45RAhigh/CD27high T cell percentages were measured by flow cytometry on a PBMC aliquot from every donor. Concerning this clonotype: Its binding antigen is unknown. Base quality data are lacking; no much larger clone is found one base away.

The protocol used for the library was 5' RACE. Sequenced using an Illumina HiSeq 2500. A second PCR of about 7 to 12 cycles was run with a J-beta primer mix and a sample-barcoded 5' primer. A unique molecular identifier was introduced onto each TCR beta cDNA molecule by a template-switch 5' adaptor carrying 12 random nucleotides. Each sample yielded at least 2.5 million CDR3-containing paired-end reads. All of the RNA was converted into first-strand cDNA using the Mint cDNA synthesis kit, with a TRBC-specific oligonucleotide serving as the primer. After uracil-DNA glycosylase treatment, a first 18-cycle PCR used universal primers M1SS and BC2_uni_R on all cDNA. Regarding the original processing steps: For normalization, 1 million high-quality reads, each with a distinct molecular identifier, were randomly selected from each sample. Instead of being binned into consensus sequences, reads that shared molecular identifiers were thrown out. MiTCR, set to a Q25 quality threshold and the strictest error-elimination algorithm, was used for CDR3 identification, clonotype clustering and error correction. A nonparametric unseen species model with Euler transformation was used to estimate lower-bound total TCR beta diversity. The public reads were reanalyzed by TCRdb: fastp trimming at Q25, MiXCR alignment, in-frame beta chains only. Entries that share a CDR3 protein sequence are merged under the most common genes and DNA. The V and J calls were determined by TCRdb, not by the authors. The sample table contains fewer than 600,000 distinct CDR3 sequences; only one count was recorded for roughly a quarter of them. The ten most abundant clones make up approximately 3.6% of the sample.

These data were also reused for a study on T cells of mothers and their children. The second study's authors report: Nine systemically healthy Caucasian individuals served as donors, namely three mothers together with their six children. cDNA synthesis used all of the extracted RNA, with 1.5 ug of RNA in each 15 ul reaction. In the second PCR, the M1S primer introduced both the sample barcodes and 2-4 random nucleotides. Over 8 million TCR beta CDR3 reads came from each mother, compared with 3.3 million or so reads from each child. Thymic selection similarly shapes TCR recombination output in related and unrelated pairs, with minor effect from inherited differences. Normalized repertoire overlap was always found to be slightly, but never significantly, higher in related mother-child pairs than in unrelated mother-child pairs. With a sensitivity of 90 to 100 clones per million clonotypes, no persistent microchimeric T cell clones were detected. Deep NGS was used in the study to compare the TCR beta repertoires of mothers and children and to look for features that separate related mother-child pairs from unrelated individuals. The mean age was around 40 +/- 4 years for the mothers and about 12 +/- 4 years for the children. After adapter ligation was performed with NEBNext reagents, the libraries were sequenced on an Illumina HiSeq 2000 with 100+100 nt paired-end reads. To prevent cross-contamination, the mother and child libraries were prepared a month apart and were sequenced in separate runs. Between about 500,000 and 2,100,000 distinct TCR beta clonotypes were identified per donor. Naive TCR beta clonotypes were estimated from low-frequency clonotypes matched to each donor's FACS-determined naive share, without sorting.

The chain is made from TRBV20-1 and TRBJ2-4; the D gene may be TRBD1 or TRBD2, since each aligns over 5 bases. Source material: blood. This TCR derives from a boy aged 2-9 years in good health. CDR3 loop: CSARDVGEAKNIQYF. The base sequence is TGCAGTGCTAGGGATGTGGGGGAAGCCAAAAACATTCAGTACTTC.